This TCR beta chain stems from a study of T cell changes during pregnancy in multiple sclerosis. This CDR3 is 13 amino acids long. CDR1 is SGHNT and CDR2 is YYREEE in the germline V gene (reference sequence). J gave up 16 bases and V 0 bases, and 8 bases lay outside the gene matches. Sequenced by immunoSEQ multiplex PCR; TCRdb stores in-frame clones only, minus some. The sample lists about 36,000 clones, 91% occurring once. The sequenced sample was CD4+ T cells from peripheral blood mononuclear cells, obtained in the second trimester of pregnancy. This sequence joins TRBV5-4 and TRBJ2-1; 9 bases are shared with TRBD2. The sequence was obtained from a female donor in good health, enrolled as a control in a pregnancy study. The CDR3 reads CASSLVGTSFFFF. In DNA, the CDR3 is TGTGCCAGCAGCTTGGTCGGGACTAGCTTCTTCTTCTTC.